A selection of T cell receptor beta chains follows, all from one sample in a study of blood T cell repertoires in COVID-19. Assay used: immunoSEQ multiplex PCR; TCRdb lists only in-frame clones, some missing. The sample lists 130,000 to 150,000 clones, 70% to 90% occurring once. Input material: peripheral blood. The receptor source for this set is a man aged 55 to 70 with active or convalescent COVID-19. Both conserved end residues are trimmed from each CDR3. Some rows mark clone size as missing; the rest say once, few, many or name a class of expanded clone.

TRBJ2-1 | NA | TRBV6-2/TRBV6-3 | ASSYEAGQGISYNEQF
TRBJ2-1 | NA | TRBV25-1 | ASSISGGSYNEQF
TRBJ1-4 | many | TRBV2 | ASRDRVGVEKLF
TRBJ1-2 | NA | TRBV7-6 | ASSLEAGAVYGYT
TRBJ2-1 | few | TRBV28 | ASSRPLTGIEQF
TRBJ2-3 | NA | TRBV6-5 | ASTYNRANTDTQY
TRBJ2-1 | NA | TRBV10-3 | AISEPSGSNNEQF
TRBJ2-1 | once | TRBV9 | ASSSRLVVNEQF
TRBJ2-3 | NA | TRBV11-2 | ASSSGTSGRRGTQY
TRBJ2-7 | NA | TRBV7-6 | ASSLDLAGGPLEQY
TRBJ1-2 | NA | TRBV28 | ASSFPSRYGYT
TRBJ2-1 | NA | TRBV7-2 | ASSLVAGEPNEQF
TRBJ1-4 | NA | TRBV29-1 | SAREDSSGEKLF
TRBJ2-1 | NA | TRBV19 | ASQIRREGNEQF
TRBJ1-5 | NA | TRBV27 | ASSLTSGRNQPQH
TRBJ2-1 | NA | TRBV9 | ASSPSGRASYNEQF
TRBJ1-2 | NA | TRBV12-3/TRBV12-4 | ASTDRALYRYT
TRBJ2-1 | NA | TRBV11-3 | ASSSSGGNEQF
TRBJ2-1 | few | TRBV19 | ASSPSLAGGLGEQF
TRBJ2-1 | NA | TRBV11-3 | ASSLDSYNEQF
TRBJ2-2 | NA | TRBV7-6 | ASSLGTGRAGELF
TRBJ2-2 | NA | TRBV4-3 | ASSPSTGGNTGELF